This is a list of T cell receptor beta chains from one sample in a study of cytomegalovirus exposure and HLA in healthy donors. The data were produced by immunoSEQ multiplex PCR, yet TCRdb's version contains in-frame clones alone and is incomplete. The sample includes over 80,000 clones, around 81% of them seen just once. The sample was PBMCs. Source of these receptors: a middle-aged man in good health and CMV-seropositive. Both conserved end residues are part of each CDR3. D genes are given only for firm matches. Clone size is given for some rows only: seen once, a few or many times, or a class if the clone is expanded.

CDR3aa: CASSQDEGAGYYGYTF; CDR3nt: TGTGCCAGCAGCCAAGATGAGGGGGCCGGTTACTATGGCTACACCTTC; j_gene: TRBJ1-2; abundance: .; len: 16; v_gene: TRBV4-2; d_gene: TRBD1
CDR3aa: CASSRTGTPDYGYTF; CDR3nt: TGTGCCAGCAGCCGGACAGGAACACCCGACTATGGCTACACCTTC; j_gene: TRBJ1-2; abundance: .; len: 15; v_gene: TRBV2; d_gene: TRBD1
CDR3aa: CASSPRGLDNSPLHF; CDR3nt: TGTGCCAGCAGTCCCCGGGGGTTAGATAATTCACCCCTCCACTTT; j_gene: TRBJ1-6; abundance: .; len: 15; v_gene: TRBV6-1; d_gene: .
CDR3aa: CASSLGGSYGYTF; CDR3nt: TGTGCCAGCAGCTTAGGAGGTTCATATGGCTACACCTTC; j_gene: TRBJ1-2; abundance: .; len: 13; v_gene: TRBV11-2; d_gene: .
CDR3aa: CASSFLAGAAYNEQFF; CDR3nt: TGCGCCAGCAGCTTCCTAGCGGGAGCAGCCTACAATGAGCAGTTCTTC; j_gene: TRBJ2-1; abundance: .; len: 16; v_gene: TRBV5-1; d_gene: TRBD2
CDR3aa: CASSEAEGSGYTF; CDR3nt: TGTGCCAGCAGTGAAGCGGAAGGGAGTGGCTACACCTTC; j_gene: TRBJ1-2; abundance: .; len: 13; v_gene: TRBV6-1; d_gene: .
CDR3aa: CASSRAAGPYEQYF; CDR3nt: TGTGCCAGCAGCCGGGCAGCGGGACCCTACGAGCAGTACTTC; j_gene: TRBJ2-7; abundance: .; len: 14; v_gene: TRBV11-2; d_gene: TRBD2
CDR3aa: CASGVSRTGGTRGNQPQHF; CDR3nt: TGTGCCAGCGGGGTTTCGAGGACAGGGGGAACCAGGGGCAATCAGCCCCAGCATTTT; j_gene: TRBJ1-5; abundance: .; len: 19; v_gene: TRBV2; d_gene: TRBD1
CDR3aa: CASSLSGARETQYF; CDR3nt: TGTGCCAGCAGCTTATCTGGGGCGCGAGAGACCCAGTACTTC; j_gene: TRBJ2-5; abundance: .; len: 14; v_gene: TRBV7-2; d_gene: .
CDR3aa: CASSLGSGATNWSYTF; CDR3nt: TGTGCCAGCAGCTTAGGTAGCGGGGCTACTAACTGGAGCTACACCTTC; j_gene: TRBJ1-2; abundance: .; len: 16; v_gene: TRBV13; d_gene: .
CDR3aa: CASSLAHTGTEQYF; CDR3nt: TGTGCCAGCAGCTTAGCCCATACAGGGACCGAGCAGTACTTC; j_gene: TRBJ2-7; abundance: .; len: 14; v_gene: TRBV11-2; d_gene: .
CDR3aa: CASSQISGLAGGGETQYF; CDR3nt: TGCGCCAGCAGCCAAATTTCCGGACTAGCGGGGGGGGGAGAGACCCAGTACTTC; j_gene: TRBJ2-5; abundance: once; len: 18; v_gene: TRBV4-1; d_gene: TRBD2
CDR3aa: CASSPNTGSANIQYF; CDR3nt: TGTGCCAGCAGCCCGAATACAGGGTCGGCAAACATTCAGTACTTC; j_gene: TRBJ2-4; abundance: .; len: 15; v_gene: TRBV13; d_gene: .
CDR3aa: CASRRDGLTEAFF; CDR3nt: TGTGCCAGCAGGCGGGACGGACTTACTGAAGCTTTCTTT; j_gene: TRBJ1-1; abundance: .; len: 13; v_gene: TRBV5-4; d_gene: .
CDR3aa: CASSNADSPLHF; CDR3nt: TGTGCCAGCAGCAATGCGGATTCACCCCTCCACTTT; j_gene: TRBJ1-6; abundance: .; len: 12; v_gene: TRBV5-5; d_gene: .
CDR3aa: CASSLGHNNSPLHF; CDR3nt: TGTGCCAGCAGTCTCGGACATAATAATTCACCCCTCCACTTT; j_gene: TRBJ1-6; abundance: .; len: 14; v_gene: TRBV28; d_gene: .
CDR3aa: CASSLGTGTNEKLFF; CDR3nt: TGCGCCAGCAGCTTGGGGACAGGGACTAATGAAAAACTGTTTTTT; j_gene: TRBJ1-4; abundance: .; len: 15; v_gene: TRBV5-1; d_gene: TRBD1
CDR3aa: CASSDQPGSTEAFF; CDR3nt: TGCGCCAGCAGTGATCAACCGGGGAGCACTGAAGCTTTCTTT; j_gene: TRBJ1-1; abundance: .; len: 14; v_gene: TRBV10-1; d_gene: .
CDR3aa: CASSPLGADNEQFF; CDR3nt: TGTGCCAGCAGCCCCCTGGGGGCGGACAATGAGCAGTTCTTC; j_gene: TRBJ2-1; abundance: .; len: 14; v_gene: TRBV5-5; d_gene: .
CDR3aa: CATSRGAQETQYF; CDR3nt: TGTGCCACCAGCAGAGGAGCGCAAGAGACCCAGTACTTC; j_gene: TRBJ2-5; abundance: .; len: 13; v_gene: TRBV15; d_gene: .
CDR3aa: CASSPSGGASYLAPLHF; CDR3nt: TGTGCCAGCTCTCCCTCAGGGGGCGCTTCTTATCTGGCACCCCTCCACTTT; j_gene: TRBJ1-6; abundance: .; len: 17; v_gene: TRBV18; d_gene: TRBD1
CDR3aa: CASSRGLAGARSGELFF; CDR3nt: TGCGCCAGCAGCCGGGGACTAGCGGGAGCCCGGAGCGGGGAGCTGTTTTTT; j_gene: TRBJ2-2; abundance: .; len: 17; v_gene: TRBV4-1; d_gene: TRBD2
CDR3aa: CASRGSGGSYEQYF; CDR3nt: TGTGCCAGCAGGGGTTCAGGGGGGTCCTACGAGCAGTACTTC; j_gene: TRBJ2-7; abundance: .; len: 14; v_gene: TRBV2; d_gene: .
CDR3aa: CASSLGVSSYNEQFF; CDR3nt: TGTGCCAGCAGCTTAGGAGTGAGCTCCTACAATGAGCAGTTCTTC; j_gene: TRBJ2-1; abundance: .; len: 15; v_gene: TRBV7-8; d_gene: .
CDR3aa: CASSREPGQNYGYTF; CDR3nt: TGCGCCAGCAGTCGGGAACCGGGACAGAACTATGGCTACACCTTC; j_gene: TRBJ1-2; abundance: .; len: 15; v_gene: TRBV5-1; d_gene: TRBD1
CDR3aa: CASSEEGGTTQYF; CDR3nt: TGTGCCAGCAGTGAAGAGGGGGGGACAACCCAGTACTTC; j_gene: TRBJ2-5; abundance: .; len: 13; v_gene: TRBV2; d_gene: .
CDR3aa: CASSPRRAGGRGGETQYF; CDR3nt: TGTGCCAGCTCACCGAGAAGAGCGGGAGGGCGAGGAGGAGAGACCCAGTACTTC; j_gene: TRBJ2-5; abundance: .; len: 18; v_gene: TRBV18; d_gene: TRBD2
CDR3aa: CASSSRTGDAFF; CDR3nt: TGTGCCAGCAGTTCTAGGACAGGGGATGCTTTCTTT; j_gene: TRBJ1-1; abundance: .; len: 12; v_gene: TRBV6-5; d_gene: TRBD1
CDR3aa: CASGAFSYGYTF; CDR3nt: TGTGCCAGCGGGGCCTTTAGCTATGGCTACACCTTC; j_gene: TRBJ1-2; abundance: .; len: 12; v_gene: TRBV27; d_gene: .
CDR3aa: CASSLTPGQSNEQYF; CDR3nt: TGCGCCAGCAGCTTGACCCCGGGACAGTCCAACGAGCAGTACTTC; j_gene: TRBJ2-7; abundance: .; len: 15; v_gene: TRBV5-1; d_gene: TRBD1
CDR3aa: CASDLAGGYNEQFF; CDR3nt: TGTGCCAGCGACCTAGCGGGGGGTTACAATGAGCAGTTCTTC; j_gene: TRBJ2-1; abundance: .; len: 14; v_gene: TRBV6-1; d_gene: TRBD2
CDR3aa: CASSEARGINYGYTF; CDR3nt: TGTGCCAGCAGTGAAGCGAGAGGGATTAACTATGGCTACACCTTC; j_gene: TRBJ1-2; abundance: .; len: 15; v_gene: TRBV6-1; d_gene: .
CDR3aa: CASSSTGNSNQPQHF; CDR3nt: TGTGCCAGCAGCTCGACAGGGAATAGCAATCAGCCCCAGCATTTT; j_gene: TRBJ1-5; abundance: .; len: 15; v_gene: TRBV7-2; d_gene: TRBD1
CDR3aa: CASSEYPGETQYF; CDR3nt: TGTGCCAGCAGTGAGTACCCGGGGGAGACCCAGTACTTC; j_gene: TRBJ2-5; abundance: .; len: 13; v_gene: TRBV2; d_gene: .
CDR3aa: CAIRDHGQENTEAFF; CDR3nt: TGTGCCATCAGGGACCACGGACAGGAGAACACTGAAGCTTTCTTT; j_gene: TRBJ1-1; abundance: .; len: 15; v_gene: TRBV10-3; d_gene: TRBD1
CDR3aa: CASKGQGEQFF; CDR3nt: TGTGCCAGCAAGGGGCAGGGTGAGCAGTTCTTC; j_gene: TRBJ2-1; abundance: .; len: 11; v_gene: TRBV7-6; d_gene: .
CDR3aa: CASRFGGQIGGYTF; CDR3nt: TGTGCAAGTCGCTTTGGAGGTCAAATCGGCGGCTACACCTTC; j_gene: TRBJ1-2; abundance: .; len: 14; v_gene: TRBV12-2; d_gene: .
CDR3aa: CASSLPGTSANEQFF; CDR3nt: TGCGCCAGCAGCTTGCCCGGGACTAGTGCCAATGAGCAGTTCTTC; j_gene: TRBJ2-1; abundance: .; len: 15; v_gene: TRBV5-1; d_gene: TRBD2
CDR3aa: CASSQRTAGGQNIQYF; CDR3nt: TGCGCCAGCAGCCAGCGGACGGCTGGGGGCCAAAACATTCAGTACTTC; j_gene: TRBJ2-4; abundance: .; len: 16; v_gene: TRBV5-1; d_gene: .
CDR3aa: CASSQEGMTSTYTGELFF; CDR3nt: TGCGCCAGCAGCCAAGAGGGGATGACTAGCACCTACACCGGGGAGCTGTTTTTT; j_gene: TRBJ2-2; abundance: once; len: 18; v_gene: TRBV4-1; d_gene: TRBD2
CDR3aa: CASKEREGWETQYF; CDR3nt: TGCGCCAGCAAAGAGCGGGAGGGCTGGGAGACCCAGTACTTC; j_gene: TRBJ2-5; abundance: .; len: 14; v_gene: TRBV4-1; d_gene: TRBD2
CDR3aa: CASSVGTGKGLAWGEQFF; CDR3nt: TGTGCCAGCAGCGTCGGGACAGGGAAGGGACTAGCGTGGGGTGAGCAGTTCTTC; j_gene: TRBJ2-1; abundance: .; len: 18; v_gene: TRBV9; d_gene: .
CDR3aa: CSVEPINTDTQYF; CDR3nt: TGCAGCGTTGAACCTATCAACACAGATACGCAGTATTTT; j_gene: TRBJ2-3; abundance: once; len: 13; v_gene: TRBV29-1; d_gene: .
CDR3aa: CASSLGLRAHNTEAFF; CDR3nt: TGTGCCAGCAGCTTGGGTCTCAGGGCACACAACACTGAAGCTTTCTTT; j_gene: TRBJ1-1; abundance: .; len: 16; v_gene: TRBV5-4; d_gene: .
CDR3aa: CASSRSGQGTDTQYF; CDR3nt: TGCGCCAGCAGCAGGTCGGGACAGGGGACAGATACGCAGTATTTT; j_gene: TRBJ2-3; abundance: .; len: 15; v_gene: TRBV10-1; d_gene: TRBD1
CDR3aa: CASSVGGSGYEQYF; CDR3nt: TGTGCCAGCAGTGTGGGGGGTTCGGGCTACGAGCAGTACTTC; j_gene: TRBJ2-7; abundance: .; len: 14; v_gene: TRBV6-1; d_gene: .
CDR3aa: CASSLAGNTGELFF; CDR3nt: TGTGCCAGCAGTTTAGCGGGTAACACCGGGGAGCTGTTTTTT; j_gene: TRBJ2-2; abundance: .; len: 14; v_gene: TRBV27; d_gene: .
CDR3aa: CASGLPGTSGYEQYF; CDR3nt: TGTGCTAGTGGTTTGCCCGGGACTAGCGGCTACGAGCAGTACTTC; j_gene: TRBJ2-7; abundance: .; len: 15; v_gene: TRBV12-5; d_gene: TRBD2
CDR3aa: CSVGAGTYEQYF; CDR3nt: TGCAGCGTCGGTGCCGGGACCTACGAGCAGTACTTC; j_gene: TRBJ2-7; abundance: .; len: 12; v_gene: TRBV29-1; d_gene: .
CDR3aa: CASSILSGRGGNEQFF; CDR3nt: TGCGCCAGCAGCATCTTGAGCGGGAGAGGAGGCAATGAGCAGTTCTTC; j_gene: TRBJ2-1; abundance: .; len: 16; v_gene: TRBV5-1; d_gene: TRBD2